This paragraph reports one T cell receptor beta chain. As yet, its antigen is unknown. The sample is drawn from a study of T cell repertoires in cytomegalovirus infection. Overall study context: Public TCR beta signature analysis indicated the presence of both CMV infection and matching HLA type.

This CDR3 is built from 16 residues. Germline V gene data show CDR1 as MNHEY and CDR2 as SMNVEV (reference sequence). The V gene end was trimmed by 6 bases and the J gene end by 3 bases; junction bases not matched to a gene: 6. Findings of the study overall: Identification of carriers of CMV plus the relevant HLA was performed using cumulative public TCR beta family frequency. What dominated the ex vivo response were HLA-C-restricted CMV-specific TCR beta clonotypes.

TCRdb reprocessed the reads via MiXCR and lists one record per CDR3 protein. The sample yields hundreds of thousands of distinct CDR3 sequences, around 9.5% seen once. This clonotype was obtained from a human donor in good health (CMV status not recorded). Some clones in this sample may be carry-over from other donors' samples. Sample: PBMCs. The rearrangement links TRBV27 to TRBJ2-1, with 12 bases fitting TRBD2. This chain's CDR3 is CASSYGLAGFYNEQFF. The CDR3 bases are TGTGCCAGCAGCTACGGACTAGCGGGATTCTACAATGAGCAGTTCTTC.